A selection of T cell receptor beta chains follows, all from one sample in a study of regulatory dendritic cells for organ transplantation. Libraries were prepared by immunoSEQ multiplex PCR; TCRdb keeps only in-frame clonotypes and omits some of them. The table lists over 9,000 clones, over 85% of them singletons. Which antigens these TCRs recognize remains unknown. The source material was naive CD8+ T cells from blood cultured with dendritic cells. These TCRs come from a human donor in good health. Each CDR3 is given with its conserved first and last residue. The D gene is left open where the match is weak. Part of the rows lack a size; the others show once, few, many or a class for expanded clones.

>-|TRBV29-1|TRBJ2-1|TRBD1
TGCAGCGTTGAAGGGTTCGGGACAGGGACCTACAATGAGCAGTTCTTC
CSVEGFGTGTYNEQFF
>-|TRBV7-9|TRBJ2-1|-
TGTGCCAGCAGCTTAGGCTCAGGGGACAATGAGCAGTTCTTC
CASSLGSGDNEQFF
>-|TRBV4-3|TRBJ2-1|-
TGCGCCAGCAGCCAAGCTTCCGGGTTATCCTACAATGAGCAGTTCTTC
CASSQASGLSYNEQFF
>-|TRBV30|TRBJ1-5|-
TGTGCCTGGAGGGCGACAGGTGATCAGCCCCAGCATTTT
CAWRATGDQPQHF
>once|TRBV7-9|TRBJ1-1|-
TGTGCCAGCAGCACAGAACCGGGACGGATGAACACTGAAGCTTTCTTT
CASSTEPGRMNTEAFF
>-|TRBV4-1|TRBJ2-1|TRBD1
TGCGCCAGCAGCCAAGAAAATCCCGGGACAGTACACAATGAGCAGTTCTTC
CASSQENPGTVHNEQFF
>-|TRBV4-1|TRBJ2-3|TRBD2
TGCGCCAGCAGTTACGGGGAGGGGTCAACAGATACGCAGTATTTT
CASSYGEGSTDTQYF
>-|TRBV29-1|TRBJ1-4|-
TGCAGCGTTGTAGGTCAGGGAGGTGAAAAACTGTTTTTT
CSVVGQGGEKLFF
>-|TRBV7-2|TRBJ2-5|TRBD1
TGTGCCAGCAGCTTAGAGACAGGGGCTCGGGAGACCCAGTACTTC
CASSLETGARETQYF
>-|TRBV21-1|TRBJ2-7|-
TGTGCCAGCAGCCCCAGAGGGCGTGCTAGCCACGAGCAGTACTTC
CASSPRGRASHEQYF
>-|TRBV7-9|TRBJ2-7|TRBD1
TGTGCCAGCAGCACAAACTCCGGGACAGGGATTTCCTACGAGCAGTACTTC
CASSTNSGTGISYEQYF
>-|TRBV11-2|TRBJ2-3|TRBD1
TGTGCCAGCAGCTTAGGGACAGGGGGCTTGACAGATACGCAGTATTTT
CASSLGTGGLTDTQYF
>-|TRBV19|TRBJ2-3|-
TGTGCCAGTAGTTTGGCGGCCACAGATACGCAGTATTTT
CASSLAATDTQYF
>few|TRBV5-3|TRBJ2-7|TRBD1
TGTGCCAGAAGCGGAGGATGGGACAGGACAACCTACGAGCAGTACTTC
CARSGGWDRTTYEQYF
>-|TRBV28|TRBJ2-7|-
TGTGCCAGCCGGACCGCCTACGAGCAGTACTTC
CASRTAYEQYF
>-|TRBV28|TRBJ1-5|TRBD1
TGTGCCAGCAGTCGGACAGGGGTAAATCAGCCCCAGCATTTT
CASSRTGVNQPQHF
>-|TRBV19|TRBJ2-7|TRBD1
TGTGCCAGTAGTATGGGGACAGGGGACGAGCAGTACTTC
CASSMGTGDEQYF
>-|TRBV11-2|TRBJ2-7|TRBD2
TGTGCCAGCAGCTATGGGGCCGGGACTAGCTACGAGCAGTACTTC
CASSYGAGTSYEQYF
>-|TRBV4-1|TRBJ2-7|TRBD2
TGCGCCAGCAGCCAAGTGCCGAGCGGGAGGACCGAGCAGTACTTC
CASSQVPSGRTEQYF
>-|TRBV7-9|TRBJ2-1|-
TGTGCCAGCAGCCAACCTGGACCAAACTACAATGAGCAGTTCTTC
CASSQPGPNYNEQFF
>-|TRBV7-9|TRBJ1-1|-
TGTGCCAGCAGCACGGGGGACGCGGCTTTCTTT
CASSTGDAAFF
>-|TRBV15|TRBJ1-4|-
TGTGCCACCAGCAGAGGAGAAAAACTGTTTTTT
CATSRGEKLFF
>few|TRBV7-9|TRBJ1-1|-
TGTGCCAGCAGCCCGCCCCTAGCGGCCATAGGGACTGAAGCTTTCTTT
CASSPPLAAIGTEAFF
>-|TRBV19|TRBJ2-1|-
TGTGCCAGTAGTATTACCGGGACACCAATCCCCTACAATGAGCAGTTCTTC
CASSITGTPIPYNEQFF
>-|TRBV28|TRBJ2-3|-
TGTGCCAGCAGCCCGGGGGGCGCAGATACGCAGTATTTT
CASSPGGADTQYF
>few|TRBV2|TRBJ1-4|-
TGTGCCAGCATAGGGACCGAGTGGAAACTGTTTTTT
CASIGTEWKLFF
>-|TRBV23-1|TRBJ1-2|-
TGCGCCAGCAGTCGTACAGACTCTAACTATGGCTACACCTTC
CASSRTDSNYGYTF
>-|TRBV6-5|TRBJ2-7|-
TGTGCCAGCAGTTACTCCCCTAGCCCCTACGAGCAGTACTTC
CASSYSPSPYEQYF
>-|TRBV27|TRBJ2-1|TRBD2
TGTGCCAGCAGTTTGGTAGCGGGAGGCGGCAATGAGCAGTTCTTC
CASSLVAGGGNEQFF
>-|TRBV2|TRBJ2-5|-
TGTGCCAGCAGTGACTCGACGCAAGAGACCCAGTACTTC
CASSDSTQETQYF
>-|TRBV19|TRBJ1-1|TRBD1
TGTGCCAGCCGGGACAGGGGGACGACTGAAGCTTTCTTT
CASRDRGTTEAFF
>-|TRBV20-1|TRBJ1-4|-
TGCAGTGCCCCTCTAGGCGGGAAACTGTTTTTT
CSAPLGGKLFF
>-|TRBV27|TRBJ2-1|-
TGTGCCAGCAGTTTAATGAGGACCGATCGGCAGCAGTTCTTC
CASSLMRTDRQQFF